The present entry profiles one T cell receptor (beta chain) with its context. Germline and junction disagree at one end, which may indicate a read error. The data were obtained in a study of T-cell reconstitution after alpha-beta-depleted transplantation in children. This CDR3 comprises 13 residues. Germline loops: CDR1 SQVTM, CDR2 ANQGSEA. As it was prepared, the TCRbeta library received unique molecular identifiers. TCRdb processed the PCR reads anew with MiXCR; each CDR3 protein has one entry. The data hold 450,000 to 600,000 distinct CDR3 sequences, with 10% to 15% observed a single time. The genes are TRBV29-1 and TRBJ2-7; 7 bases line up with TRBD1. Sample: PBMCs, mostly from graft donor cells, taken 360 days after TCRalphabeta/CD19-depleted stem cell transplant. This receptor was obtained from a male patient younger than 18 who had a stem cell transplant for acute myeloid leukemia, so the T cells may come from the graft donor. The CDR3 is CSVRQGIVYEQYF. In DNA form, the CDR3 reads TGTAGCGTTCGACAGGGTATTGTCTACGAGCAGTACTTC.